This T cell receptor beta chain was sequenced in a study of cytomegalovirus exposure and HLA in healthy donors. Study context: Early released data had tens of millions of unique TCRs, all coming from HLA-typed donors.

This CDR3 region has 17 residues. Germline CDR1 is KGHSH and CDR2 is LQKENI. Trimming removed 3 bases from V and 4 bases from J; junction bases left unmatched: 14. PCR primers comprised 60 Vbeta and 13 Jbeta primers. TCRdb keeps only in-frame clones here, not all; method: immunoSEQ multiplex PCR. The sample contains 200,000 to 250,000 clones, approximately 85% of which appear only once. About this clone: Its cognate antigen is unknown.

Study observations and caveats: Usually a TCR sequence was rare, but some public TCRs were found in many donors. Later analysis suggested links between common viral pathogens and several top significant clusters.

This receptor was obtained from a girl aged 2 to 10 in good health and CMV-seronegative. The rearrangement uses TRBV18 and TRBJ1-1, with 7 bases fitting TRBD1. Specimen: PBMCs. CDR3 residues: CASSPVTGMLGGTEAFF. The CDR3, as DNA: TGTGCCAGCTCACCTGTGACAGGGATGCTGGGTGGCACTGAAGCTTTCTTT.